This T cell receptor beta chain is from a study of blood T cell repertoires in COVID-19. The protocol was immunoSEQ multiplex PCR, while the TCRdb copy is restricted to in-frame clones and leaves out a portion. The table lists over 80,000 clones, about 74% of them singletons. CDR1 is SGHNT and CDR2 is YYREEE in the germline V gene (reference sequence). The V segment lost 3 bases and the J segment 5 bases; nucleotides outside the gene matches: 3. This CDR3 is built from 15 residues. The rearrangement uses TRBV5-4 and TRBJ2-1; TRBD2 agrees at 12 bases. The sequence derives from a man aged 65 to 85 with COVID-19, enrolled during active disease. Sample: peripheral blood. In nucleotides, the CDR3 is TGTGCCAGCAGCTCCACTAGCGGGAGGAACAATGAGCAGTTCTTC. Its protein product is CASSSTSGRNNEQFF.